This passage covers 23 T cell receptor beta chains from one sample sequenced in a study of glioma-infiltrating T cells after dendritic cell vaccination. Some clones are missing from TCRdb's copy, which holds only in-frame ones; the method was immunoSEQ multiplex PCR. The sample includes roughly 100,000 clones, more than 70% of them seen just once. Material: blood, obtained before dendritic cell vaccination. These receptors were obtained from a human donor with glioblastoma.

CDR3 coding DNA: TGTGCCAGCACCCGGGGACTAGCGGGGGCCGAGCAGTTCTTC. Translation gives CASTRGLAGAEQFF. V is TRBV6-5 and J is TRBJ2-1; TRBD2 aligns across 14 bases. CDR1 and CDR2 from the germline V gene are MNHEY and SVGAGI. J was trimmed by 10 bases and V by 7 bases; bases with no gene match: 6. CDR3 length: 14 amino acids.

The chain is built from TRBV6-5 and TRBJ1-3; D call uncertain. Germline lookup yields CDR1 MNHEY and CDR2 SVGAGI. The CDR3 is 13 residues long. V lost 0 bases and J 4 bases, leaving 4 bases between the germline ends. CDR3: CASSYSLGNTIYF. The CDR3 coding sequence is TGTGCCAGCAGTTACTCTTTAGGAAACACCATATATTTT.

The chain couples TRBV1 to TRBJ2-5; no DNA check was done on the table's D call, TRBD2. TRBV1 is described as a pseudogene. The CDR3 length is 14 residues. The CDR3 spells CTSSHGTSQETQYF. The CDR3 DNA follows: TGCACCAGCAGCCACGGGACTAGCCAAGAGACCCAGTACTTC.

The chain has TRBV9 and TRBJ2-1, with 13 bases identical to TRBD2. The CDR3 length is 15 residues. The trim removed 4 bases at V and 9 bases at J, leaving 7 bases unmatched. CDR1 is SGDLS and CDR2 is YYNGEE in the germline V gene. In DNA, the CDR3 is TGTGCCAGCAGCACCACTAGCGGGGGGGCCCCTGAGCAGTTCTTC. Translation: CASSTTSGGAPEQFF. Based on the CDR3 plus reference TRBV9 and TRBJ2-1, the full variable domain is DSGVTQTPKHLITATGQRVTLRCSPRSGDLSVYWYQQSLDQGLQFLIQYYNGEERAKGNILERFSAQQFPDLHSELNLSSLELGDSALYFCASSTTSGGAPEQFFGPGTRLTVL.

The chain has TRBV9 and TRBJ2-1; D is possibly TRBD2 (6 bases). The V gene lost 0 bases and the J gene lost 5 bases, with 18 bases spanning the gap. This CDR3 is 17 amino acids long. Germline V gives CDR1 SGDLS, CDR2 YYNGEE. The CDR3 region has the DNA TGTGCCAGCAGCGTAGTTAGCGGCCCCACCCGTAACAATGAGCAGTTCTTC. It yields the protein CASSVVSGPTRNNEQFF.

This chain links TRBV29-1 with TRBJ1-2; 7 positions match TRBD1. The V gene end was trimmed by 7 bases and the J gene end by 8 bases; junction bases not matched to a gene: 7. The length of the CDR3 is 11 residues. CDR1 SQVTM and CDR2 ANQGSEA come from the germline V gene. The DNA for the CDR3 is TGCAGCGCGGGAGGGGGCTGGGGCTACACCTTC. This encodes CSAGGGWGYTF.

Here the CDR3 reads CAIRGTGMNTEAFF. CDR3 nucleotide sequence: TGTGCCATCAGGGGGACAGGCATGAACACTGAAGCTTTCTTT. This rearrangement joins TRBV10-3 to TRBJ1-1, with 8 bases matching TRBD1. Germline V gene sequence: CDR1 ENHRY, CDR2 SYGVKD. The junction had 3 bases not matched to a gene; V was cut back by 6 bases and J by 0 bases. The length of the CDR3 is 14 residues.

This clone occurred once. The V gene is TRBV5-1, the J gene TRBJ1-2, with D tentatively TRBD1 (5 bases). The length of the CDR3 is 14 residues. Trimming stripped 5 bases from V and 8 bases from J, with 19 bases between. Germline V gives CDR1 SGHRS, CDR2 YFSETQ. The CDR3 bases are TGCGCCAGCAGAGCCCCGCCAGGGAACGGCGGCTACACCTTC. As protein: CASRAPPGNGGYTF.

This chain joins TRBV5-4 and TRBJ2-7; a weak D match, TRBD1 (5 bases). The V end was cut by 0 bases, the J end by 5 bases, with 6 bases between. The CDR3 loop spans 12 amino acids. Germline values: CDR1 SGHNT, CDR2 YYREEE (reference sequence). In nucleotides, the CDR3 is TGTGCCAGCAGCTTGGACAGGCACGAGCAGTACTTC. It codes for CASSLDRHEQYF.

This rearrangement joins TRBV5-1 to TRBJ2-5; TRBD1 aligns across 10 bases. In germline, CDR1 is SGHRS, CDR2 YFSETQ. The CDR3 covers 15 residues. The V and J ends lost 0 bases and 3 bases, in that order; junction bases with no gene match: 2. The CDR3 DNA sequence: TGCGCCAGCAGCTTGGGTGGACAGGGGGAAGAGACCCAGTACTTC. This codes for CASSLGGQGEETQYF.

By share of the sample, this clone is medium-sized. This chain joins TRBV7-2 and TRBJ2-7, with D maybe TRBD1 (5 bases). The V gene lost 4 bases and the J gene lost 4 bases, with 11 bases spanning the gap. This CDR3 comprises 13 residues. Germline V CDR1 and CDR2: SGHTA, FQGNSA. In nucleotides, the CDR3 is TGTGCCAGCAGCTACCAGGGTTTATACGAGCAGTACTTC. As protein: CASSYQGLYEQYF.

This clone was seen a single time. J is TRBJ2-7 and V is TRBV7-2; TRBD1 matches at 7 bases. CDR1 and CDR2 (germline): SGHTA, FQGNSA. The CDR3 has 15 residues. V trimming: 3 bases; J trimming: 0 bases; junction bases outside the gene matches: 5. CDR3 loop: CASSFGTVNSYEQYF. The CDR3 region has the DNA TGTGCCAGCAGCTTTGGGACAGTGAACTCCTACGAGCAGTACTTC.

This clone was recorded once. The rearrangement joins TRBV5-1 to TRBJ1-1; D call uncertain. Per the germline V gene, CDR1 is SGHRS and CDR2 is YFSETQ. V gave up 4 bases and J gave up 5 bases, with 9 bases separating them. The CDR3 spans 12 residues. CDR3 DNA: TGCGCCAGCAGCCTGGGAGTTACTGAAGCTTTCTTT. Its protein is CASSLGVTEAFF. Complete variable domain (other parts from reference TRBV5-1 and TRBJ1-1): KAGVTQTPRYLIKTRGQQVTLSCSPISGHRSVSWYQQTPGQGLQFLFEYFSETQRNKGNFPGRFSGRQFSNSRSEMNVSTLELGDSALYLCASSLGVTEAFFGQGTRLTVV.

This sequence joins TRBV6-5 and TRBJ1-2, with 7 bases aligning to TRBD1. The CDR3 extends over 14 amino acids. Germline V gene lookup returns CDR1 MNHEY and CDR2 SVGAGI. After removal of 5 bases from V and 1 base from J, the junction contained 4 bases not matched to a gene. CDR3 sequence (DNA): TGTGCCAGCAGTGGGGACAGAATTAACTATGGCTACACCTTC. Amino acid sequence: CASSGDRINYGYTF.

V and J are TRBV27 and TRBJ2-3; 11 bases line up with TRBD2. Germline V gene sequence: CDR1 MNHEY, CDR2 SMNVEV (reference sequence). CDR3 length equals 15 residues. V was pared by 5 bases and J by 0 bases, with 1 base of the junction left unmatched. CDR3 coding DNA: TGTGCCAGCAGTACTAGCGGGGGTAGCACAGATACGCAGTATTTT. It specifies CASSTSGGSTDTQYF.

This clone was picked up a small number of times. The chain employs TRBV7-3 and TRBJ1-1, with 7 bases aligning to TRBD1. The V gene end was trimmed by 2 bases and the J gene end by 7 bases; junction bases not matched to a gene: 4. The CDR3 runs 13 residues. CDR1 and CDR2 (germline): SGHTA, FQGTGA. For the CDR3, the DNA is TGTGCCAGCAGCTTATACCGGGACAGTGAAGCTTTCTTT. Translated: CASSLYRDSEAFF.

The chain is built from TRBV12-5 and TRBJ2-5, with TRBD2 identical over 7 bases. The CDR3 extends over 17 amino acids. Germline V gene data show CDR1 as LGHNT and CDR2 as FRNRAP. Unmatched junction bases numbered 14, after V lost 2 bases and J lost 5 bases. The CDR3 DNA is TGTGCTAGTGGTTTGAGACTAGTGGGAGGGATGGGGGAGACCCAGTACTTC. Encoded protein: CASGLRLVGGMGETQYF.

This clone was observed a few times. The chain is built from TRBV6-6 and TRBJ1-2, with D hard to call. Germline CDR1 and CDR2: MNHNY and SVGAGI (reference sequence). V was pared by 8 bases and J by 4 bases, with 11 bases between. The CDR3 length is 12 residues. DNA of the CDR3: TGTGCCAGCGGGAAAGAGGGCTATGGCTACACCTTC. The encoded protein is CASGKEGYGYTF.

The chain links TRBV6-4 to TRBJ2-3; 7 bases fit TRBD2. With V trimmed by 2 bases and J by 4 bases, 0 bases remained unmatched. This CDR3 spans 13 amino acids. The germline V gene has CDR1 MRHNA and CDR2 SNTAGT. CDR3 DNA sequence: TGTGCCAGCAGTGACGGGGGGGCAGATACGCAGTATTTT. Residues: CASSDGGADTQYF.

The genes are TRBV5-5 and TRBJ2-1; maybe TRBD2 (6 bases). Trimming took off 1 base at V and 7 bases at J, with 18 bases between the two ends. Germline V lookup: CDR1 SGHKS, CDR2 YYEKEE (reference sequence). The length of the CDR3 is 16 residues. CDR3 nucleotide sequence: TGTGCCAGCAGCTTGTTTTTCTCCGGGAGTCGGAATGAGCAGTTCTTC. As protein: CASSLFFSGSRNEQFF.

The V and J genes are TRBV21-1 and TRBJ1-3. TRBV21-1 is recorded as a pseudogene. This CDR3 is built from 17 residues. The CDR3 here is CASSKHQYYTTGNTIYF. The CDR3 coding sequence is TGTGCCAGCAGCAAGCACCAGTACTACACTACGGGTAACACCATATATTTT.

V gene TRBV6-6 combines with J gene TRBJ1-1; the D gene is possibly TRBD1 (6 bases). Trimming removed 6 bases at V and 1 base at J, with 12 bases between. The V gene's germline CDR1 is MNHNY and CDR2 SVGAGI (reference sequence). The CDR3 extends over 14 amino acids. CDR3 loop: CASRLGQTNTEAFF. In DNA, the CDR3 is TGTGCCAGCAGACTGGGACAAACGAACACTGAAGCTTTCTTT.

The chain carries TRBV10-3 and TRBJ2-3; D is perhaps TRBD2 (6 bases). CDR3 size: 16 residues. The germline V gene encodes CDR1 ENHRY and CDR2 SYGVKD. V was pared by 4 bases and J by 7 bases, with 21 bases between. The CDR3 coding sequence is TGTGCCATCAGTGGAACGCGGGGCCGCCCGAGGAATACGCAGTATTTT. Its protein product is CAISGTRGRPRNTQYF.